This T cell receptor beta chain came from a study of identical twins. TCRdb analysed the 5' RACE reads with MiXCR anew, one entry per CDR3 protein. This sample has under 350,000 distinct CDR3 sequences, with 7.5% to 9.5% found just once. Germline values: CDR1 LNHDA, CDR2 SQIVND (reference sequence). This CDR3 spans 14 amino acids. V lost 5 bases to trimming and J lost 1 base, with 11 bases between them. In addition, the sample was reused for a study of yellow fever vaccine responses in identical twins.

Sequences were obtained from CD8+ T cells sorted from blood. This sequence was found in a young woman in good health. The J gene is TRBJ1-1, the V gene TRBV19; unclear D gene. The CDR3 DNA reads as TGTGCCAGTAGTCCCGGTACCCCGAACACTGAAGCTTTCTTT. This gives the protein CASSPGTPNTEAFF.